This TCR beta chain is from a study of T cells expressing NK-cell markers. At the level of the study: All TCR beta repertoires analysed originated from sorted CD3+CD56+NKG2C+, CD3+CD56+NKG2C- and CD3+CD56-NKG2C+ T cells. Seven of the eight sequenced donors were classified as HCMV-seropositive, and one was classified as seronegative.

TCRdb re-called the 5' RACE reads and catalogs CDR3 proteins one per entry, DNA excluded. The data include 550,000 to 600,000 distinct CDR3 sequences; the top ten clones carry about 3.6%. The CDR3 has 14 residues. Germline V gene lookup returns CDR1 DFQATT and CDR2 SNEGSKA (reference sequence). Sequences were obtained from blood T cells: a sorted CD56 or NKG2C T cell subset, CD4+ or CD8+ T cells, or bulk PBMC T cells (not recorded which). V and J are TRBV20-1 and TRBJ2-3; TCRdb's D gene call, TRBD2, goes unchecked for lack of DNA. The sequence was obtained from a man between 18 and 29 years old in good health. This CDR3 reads CSARSSVGADTQYF.